This TCR beta chain was documented in a study of cytomegalovirus exposure and HLA in healthy donors. The CDR3 is 12 amino acids. Germline assignment: CDR1 SQVTM and CDR2 ANQGSEA. V was trimmed by 8 bases and J by 5 bases, leaving 15 bases between them. PCR employed 60 Vbeta and 13 Jbeta primers. Repertoires were generated with immunoSEQ multiplex PCR, while TCRdb's copy carries only in-frame clones and drops some. The table lists roughly 250,000 clones, under 90% of them singletons. The receptor was isolated from a girl aged 2-10 years in good health and CMV-seronegative. This sequence joins TRBV29-1 and TRBJ1-2; D is perhaps TRBD1 (5 bases). Input material: PBMCs. CDR3 protein: CSRGLGGYGYTF. The CDR3 DNA reads as TGCAGCCGGGGGTTGGGGGGTTATGGCTACACCTTC.